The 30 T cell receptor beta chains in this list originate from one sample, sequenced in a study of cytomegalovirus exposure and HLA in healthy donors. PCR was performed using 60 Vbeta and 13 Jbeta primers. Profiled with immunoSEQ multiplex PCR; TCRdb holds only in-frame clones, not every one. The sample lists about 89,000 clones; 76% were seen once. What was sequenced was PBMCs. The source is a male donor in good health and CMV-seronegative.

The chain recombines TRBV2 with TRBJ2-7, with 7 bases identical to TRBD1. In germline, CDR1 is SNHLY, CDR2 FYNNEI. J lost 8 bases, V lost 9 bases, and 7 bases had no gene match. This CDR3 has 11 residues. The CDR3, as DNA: TGTGCCAGTCAGGGACAGATCAAGCAGTACTTC. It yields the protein CASQGQIKQYF.

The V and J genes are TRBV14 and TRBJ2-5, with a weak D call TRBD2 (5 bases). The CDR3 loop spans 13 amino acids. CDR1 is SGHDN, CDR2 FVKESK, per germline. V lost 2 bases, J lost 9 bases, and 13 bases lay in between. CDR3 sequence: CASSQRLTEAQYF. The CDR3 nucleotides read TGTGCCAGCAGCCAACGACTGACGGAGGCCCAGTACTTC.

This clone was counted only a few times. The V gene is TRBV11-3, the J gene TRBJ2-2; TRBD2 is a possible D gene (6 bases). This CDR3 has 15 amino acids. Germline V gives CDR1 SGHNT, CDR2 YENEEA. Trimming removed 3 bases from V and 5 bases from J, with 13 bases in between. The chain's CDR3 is CASSFGGAPTGELFF. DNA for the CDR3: TGTGCCAGCAGCTTTGGAGGGGCACCAACCGGGGAGCTGTTTTTT.

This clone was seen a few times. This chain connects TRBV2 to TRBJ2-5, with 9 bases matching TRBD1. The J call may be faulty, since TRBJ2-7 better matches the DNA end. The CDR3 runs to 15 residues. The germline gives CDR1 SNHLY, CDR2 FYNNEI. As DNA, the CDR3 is TGTGCCAGCAGGGCACAGGGGGCGCAGAGGGTCGAGCAGTACTTC. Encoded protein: CASRAQGAQRVEQYF.

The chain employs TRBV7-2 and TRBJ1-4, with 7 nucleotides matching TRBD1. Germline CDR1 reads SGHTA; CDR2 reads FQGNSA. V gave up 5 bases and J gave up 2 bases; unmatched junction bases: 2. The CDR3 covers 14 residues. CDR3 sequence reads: CASSPDRTNEKLFF. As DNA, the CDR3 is TGTGCCAGCAGCCCGGACAGGACTAATGAAAAACTGTTTTTT.

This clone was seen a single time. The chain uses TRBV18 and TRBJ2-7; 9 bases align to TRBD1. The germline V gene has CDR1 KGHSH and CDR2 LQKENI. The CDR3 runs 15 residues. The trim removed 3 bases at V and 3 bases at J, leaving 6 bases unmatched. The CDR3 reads CASSPGQGPLYEQYF. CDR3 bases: TGTGCCAGCTCACCCGGACAGGGGCCCCTCTACGAGCAGTACTTC.

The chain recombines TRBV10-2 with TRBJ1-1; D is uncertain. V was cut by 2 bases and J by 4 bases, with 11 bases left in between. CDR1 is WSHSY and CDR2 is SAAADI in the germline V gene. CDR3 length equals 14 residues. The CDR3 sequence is CASSEDEGGTEAFF. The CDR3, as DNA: TGCGCCAGCAGTGAGGATGAGGGAGGCACTGAAGCTTTCTTT.

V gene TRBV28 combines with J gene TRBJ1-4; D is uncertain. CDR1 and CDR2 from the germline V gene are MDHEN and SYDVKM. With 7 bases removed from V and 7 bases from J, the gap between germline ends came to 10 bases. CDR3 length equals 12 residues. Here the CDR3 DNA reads TGTGCCAGCAAGTCCGGTGGTGAAAAACTGTTTTTT. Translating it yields CASKSGGEKLFF.

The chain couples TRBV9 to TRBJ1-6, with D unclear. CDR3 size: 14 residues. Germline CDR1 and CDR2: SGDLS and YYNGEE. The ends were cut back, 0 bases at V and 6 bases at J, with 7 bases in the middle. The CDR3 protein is CASSVGAGNSPLHF. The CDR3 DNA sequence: TGTGCCAGCAGCGTAGGGGCAGGTAATTCACCCCTCCACTTT.

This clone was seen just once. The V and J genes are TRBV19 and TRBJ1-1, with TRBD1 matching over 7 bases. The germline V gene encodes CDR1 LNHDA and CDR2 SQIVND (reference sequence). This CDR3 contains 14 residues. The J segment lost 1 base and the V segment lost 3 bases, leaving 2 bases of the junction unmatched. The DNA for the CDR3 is TGTGCCAGTAGTATCACAGGGGCGAACACTGAAGCTTTCTTT. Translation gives CASSITGANTEAFF.

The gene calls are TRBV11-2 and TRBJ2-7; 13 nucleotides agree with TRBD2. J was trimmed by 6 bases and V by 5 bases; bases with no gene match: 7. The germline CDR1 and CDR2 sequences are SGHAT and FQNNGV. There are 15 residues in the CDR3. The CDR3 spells CASSQGLAGSGEQYF. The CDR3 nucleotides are TGTGCCAGCAGCCAGGGACTAGCGGGATCGGGCGAGCAGTACTTC.

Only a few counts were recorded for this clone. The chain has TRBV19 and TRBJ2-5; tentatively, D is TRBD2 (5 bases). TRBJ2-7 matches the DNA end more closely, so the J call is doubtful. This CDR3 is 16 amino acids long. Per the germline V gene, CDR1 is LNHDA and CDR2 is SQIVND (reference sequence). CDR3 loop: CASSTGAGSESYEQYF. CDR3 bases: TGTGCCAGTAGTACGGGTGCGGGTAGTGAGTCCTACGAGCAGTACTTC.

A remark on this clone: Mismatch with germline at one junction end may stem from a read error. The CDR3 region has the DNA TGCGCCAGCGGTAGGACAAGCGAGCAGTGCTTC. Protein product: CASGRTSEQCF. The V and J genes are TRBV10-1 and TRBJ2-7; D perhaps matches TRBD1 (5 bases). The CDR3 is 11 residues long. From germline, CDR1 is WNHNN and CDR2 SYGVQD (reference sequence).

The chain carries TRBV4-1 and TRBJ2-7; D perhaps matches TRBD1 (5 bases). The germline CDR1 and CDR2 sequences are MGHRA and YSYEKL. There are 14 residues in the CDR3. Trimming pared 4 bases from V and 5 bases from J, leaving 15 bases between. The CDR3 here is CASSRPGATDEQYF. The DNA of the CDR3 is TGCGCCAGCAGCCGGCCTGGGGCTACGGACGAGCAGTACTTC.

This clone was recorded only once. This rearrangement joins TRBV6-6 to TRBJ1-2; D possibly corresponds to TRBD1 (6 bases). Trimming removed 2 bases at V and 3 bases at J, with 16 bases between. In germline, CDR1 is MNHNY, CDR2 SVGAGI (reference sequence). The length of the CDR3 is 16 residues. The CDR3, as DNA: TGTGCCAGCAGTTACCAAACCCCCGACAGGCACTATGGCTACACCTTC. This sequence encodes CASSYQTPDRHYGYTF.

The CDR3 bases are TGTGCCAGCCCTGGGTCAGGGTTGGACACTGAAGCTTTCTTT. Protein product: CASPGSGLDTEAFF. V usage is TRBV28 and J usage is TRBJ1-1; TRBD1 might be the D (5 bases). The germline V and J ends were trimmed by 8 bases and 3 bases, with 16 bases remaining between them. Germline V gene data show CDR1 as MDHEN and CDR2 as SYDVKM. The length of the CDR3 is 14 residues.

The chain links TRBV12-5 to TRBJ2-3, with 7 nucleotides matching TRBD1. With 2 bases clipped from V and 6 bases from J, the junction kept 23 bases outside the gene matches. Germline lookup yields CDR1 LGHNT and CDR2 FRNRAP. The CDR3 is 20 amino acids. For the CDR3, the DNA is TGTGCTAGTGGTTTGCCGGCGTCATGGGGCGATCCCACAGGGGAGGATACGCAGTATTTT. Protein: CASGLPASWGDPTGEDTQYF.

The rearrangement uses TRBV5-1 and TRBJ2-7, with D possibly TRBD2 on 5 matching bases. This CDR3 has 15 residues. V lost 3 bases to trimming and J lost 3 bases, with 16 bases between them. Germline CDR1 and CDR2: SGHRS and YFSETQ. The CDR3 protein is CASSSRTLTHYEQYF. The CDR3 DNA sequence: TGCGCCAGCAGCTCCAGGACTCTGACCCACTACGAGCAGTACTTC.

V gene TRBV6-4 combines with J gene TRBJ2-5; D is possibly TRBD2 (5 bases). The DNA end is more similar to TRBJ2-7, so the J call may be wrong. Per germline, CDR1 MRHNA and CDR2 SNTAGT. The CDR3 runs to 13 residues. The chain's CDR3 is CASSSRVGNEQYF. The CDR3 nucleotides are TGTGCCAGCAGTTCGAGGGTGGGTAACGAGCAGTACTTC.

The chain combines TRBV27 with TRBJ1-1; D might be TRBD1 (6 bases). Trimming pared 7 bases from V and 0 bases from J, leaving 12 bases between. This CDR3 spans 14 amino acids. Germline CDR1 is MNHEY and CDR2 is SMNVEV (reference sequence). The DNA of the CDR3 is TGTGCCAGCACCCGCAGGGGAATGAACACTGAAGCTTTCTTT. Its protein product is CASTRRGMNTEAFF.

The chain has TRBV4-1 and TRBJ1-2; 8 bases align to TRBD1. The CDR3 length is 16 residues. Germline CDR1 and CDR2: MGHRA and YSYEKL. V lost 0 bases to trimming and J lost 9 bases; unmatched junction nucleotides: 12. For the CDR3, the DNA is TGCGCCAGCAGCCAAGACACTTCCCGGGACAGGAGCCGCTACACCTTC. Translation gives CASSQDTSRDRSRYTF.

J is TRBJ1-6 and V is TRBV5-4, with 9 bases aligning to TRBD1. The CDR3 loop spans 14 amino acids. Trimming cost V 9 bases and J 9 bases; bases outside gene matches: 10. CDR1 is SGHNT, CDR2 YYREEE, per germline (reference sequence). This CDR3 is CATAARDRASPLHF. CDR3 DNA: TGTGCCACTGCGGCGCGGGACAGGGCTTCACCCCTCCACTTT.

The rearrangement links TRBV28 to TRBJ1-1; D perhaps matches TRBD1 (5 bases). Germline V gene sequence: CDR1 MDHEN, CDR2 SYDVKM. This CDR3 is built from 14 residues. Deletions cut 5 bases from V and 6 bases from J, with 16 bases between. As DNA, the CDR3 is TGTGCCAGCAGTCCGGCCCGGGGGAGCGCTGAAGCTTTCTTT. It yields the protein CASSPARGSAEAFF.

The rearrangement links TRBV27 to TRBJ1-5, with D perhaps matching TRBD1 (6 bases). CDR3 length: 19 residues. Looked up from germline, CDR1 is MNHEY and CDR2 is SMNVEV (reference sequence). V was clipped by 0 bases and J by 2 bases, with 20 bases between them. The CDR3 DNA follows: TGTGCCAGCAGTTTATCTTTCCGGGGGGCCCGCTCAGGCAATCAGCCCCAGCATTTT. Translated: CASSLSFRGARSGNQPQHF.

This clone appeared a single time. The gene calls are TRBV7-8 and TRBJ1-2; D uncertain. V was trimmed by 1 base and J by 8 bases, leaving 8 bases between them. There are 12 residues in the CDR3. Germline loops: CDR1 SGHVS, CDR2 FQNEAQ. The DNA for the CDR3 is TGTGCCAGCAGCTTAGGGGCGCGAGGCTACACCTTC. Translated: CASSLGARGYTF.

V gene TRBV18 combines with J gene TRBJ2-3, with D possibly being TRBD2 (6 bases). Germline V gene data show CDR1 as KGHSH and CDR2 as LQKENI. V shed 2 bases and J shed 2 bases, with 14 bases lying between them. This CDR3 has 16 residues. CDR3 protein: CASSPTTSRHTDTQYF. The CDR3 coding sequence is TGTGCCAGCTCACCAACTACTAGCAGGCACACAGATACGCAGTATTTT.

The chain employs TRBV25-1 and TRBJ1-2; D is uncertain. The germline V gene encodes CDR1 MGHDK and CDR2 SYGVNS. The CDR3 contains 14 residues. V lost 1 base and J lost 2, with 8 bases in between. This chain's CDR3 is CASSELTRNYGYTF. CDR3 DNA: TGTGCCAGCAGTGAATTGACCAGGAACTATGGCTACACCTTC.

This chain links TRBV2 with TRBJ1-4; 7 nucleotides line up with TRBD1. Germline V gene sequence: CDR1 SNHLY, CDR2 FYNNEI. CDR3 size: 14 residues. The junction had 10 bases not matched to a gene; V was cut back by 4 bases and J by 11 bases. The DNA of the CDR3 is TGTGCCAGCAGTGCCGAGGGGGCCGGAGGGAAACTGTTTTTT. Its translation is CASSAEGAGGKLFF.

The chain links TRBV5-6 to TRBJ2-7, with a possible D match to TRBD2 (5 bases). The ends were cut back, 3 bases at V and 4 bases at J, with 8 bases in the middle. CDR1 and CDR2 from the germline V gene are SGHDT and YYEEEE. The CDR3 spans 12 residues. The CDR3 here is CASSSDFYEQYF. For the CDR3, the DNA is TGTGCCAGCAGCTCGGACTTTTACGAGCAGTACTTC.

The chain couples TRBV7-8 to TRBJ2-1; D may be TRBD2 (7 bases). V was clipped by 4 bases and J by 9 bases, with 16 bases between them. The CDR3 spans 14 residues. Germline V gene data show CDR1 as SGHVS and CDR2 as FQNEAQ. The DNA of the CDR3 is TGTGCCAGCAGCTCCCAAGGGGGGGGCACTGAGCAGTTCTTC. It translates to CASSSQGGGTEQFF.